This is a list of T cell receptor beta chains from one sample in a study of regulatory T cells in long-lasting Graves disease. TCRdb re-derived calls from the multiplex PCR reads in MiXCR, one entry per CDR3 protein. The sample holds 500,000 or so distinct CDR3 sequences, roughly 17% seen once. The same specimen was also included in a second study, on T cells in Graves' hyperthyroidism and ophthalmopathy.

This material consisted of peripheral blood mononuclear cells (PBMCs), taken at new diagnosis, from a patient treated with antithyroid drugs. These receptors were collected from a man aged 35 to 55 with Graves disease. Each CDR3 is given without its conserved first and last residue.

V	J	CDR3
TRBV20-1	TRBJ2-1	SARDRLAGGRNEQF
TRBV4-2	TRBJ2-2	ASSHPTGGTGELF
TRBV6-5	TRBJ1-1	ASSYVGGRTEAF
TRBV30	TRBJ2-7	AWSGRDRAHEQY
TRBV28	TRBJ2-7	ASSRRGGGYEQY
TRBV30	TRBJ1-4	ACDREGRKLF
TRBV27	TRBJ2-4	ASKSSGGNIQY
TRBV3-1	TRBJ2-1	ASSQRGLAGVTDEQF
TRBV18	TRBJ1-5	ASSRRGDQPQH
TRBV5-1	TRBJ2-3	ASSLGAGGRTDTQY
TRBV13	TRBJ2-7	ASSAAGQSTYEQY
TRBV9	TRBJ2-7	ASSVDGQTYEQY
TRBV6-2/TRBV6-3	TRBJ2-7	ASSSTGLYKQY
TRBV5-1	TRBJ2-1	ASSAGLRHHNEQF
TRBV14	TRBJ2-2	ASSLRLAGVGTGELF
TRBV5-1	TRBJ2-1	ASSPPGLAYNEQF
TRBV12-3/TRBV12-4	TRBJ2-7	ASSFPAGKSSYEQY
TRBV5-1	TRBJ1-1	ASSLVGGARRNTEAF
TRBV27	TRBJ2-1	ASTTTPLASSYNEQF
TRBV20-1	TRBJ1-1	SARLGTGTPIEAF
TRBV6-5	TRBJ2-2	ASSYQGEGGELF
TRBV10-3	TRBJ1-3	AISDGGGGGNTIY
TRBV28	TRBJ2-7	ASTMSYSWHEQY
TRBV28	TRBJ2-1	ASSTDRNEQF
TRBV10-3	TRBJ1-2	AISDPGTGVPYGYT
TRBV20-1	TRBJ2-3	SAILRAEITDTQY
TRBV6-2/TRBV6-3	TRBJ2-2	ASSYAPTSGRVLTGELF
TRBV6-1	TRBJ1-1	ASSRTGDNTEAF
TRBV29-1	TRBJ2-2	SVVVSGIAGELF
TRBV7-9	TRBJ1-5	ASSLYVGVSNQPQH
TRBV20-1	TRBJ1-5	SATTGLQQPQH
TRBV2	TRBJ2-1	ASSDLSAGGF
TRBV30	TRBJ1-3	AWTSGTVSSGNTIY
TRBV5-1	TRBJ2-3	ASSLRDGTDTQY
TRBV19	TRBJ1-5	ASSPGGGPHQPQH
TRBV5-1	TRBJ2-1	ASSRGLAGHNEQF
TRBV12-3/TRBV12-4	TRBJ2-7	ASSPFAGQGGYEQY
TRBV28	TRBJ1-6	ASSPPNRDNSPLH
TRBV4-1	TRBJ2-3	ASSQQGTSGRITTSTDTQY
TRBV12-3/TRBV12-4	TRBJ1-4	ASRFGDGEKLF